This T cell receptor beta chain was identified in a study of shared clonotypes between healthy human individuals. Generated by immunoSEQ multiplex PCR, the TCRdb table keeps only in-frame clones and is missing some. The data contain about 2.3 million clones, around 90% of them singletons. To note about this clone: Antigen: not known.

With 4 bases clipped from V and 4 bases from J, the junction kept 6 bases outside the gene matches. This CDR3 region has 15 residues. CDR1 SGHRS and CDR2 YFSETQ come from the germline V gene. General study results and limits: The represented genetic and exposure-history diversity was limited by the small number of donors.

It was into CD45RA+ naive and CD45RA-negative memory subsets that the CD4+ cells were split. The chain combines TRBV5-1 with TRBJ2-3, with TRBD2 identical over 10 bases. This receptor was taken from a man younger than 35 in good health. Some clones in this sample may be carry-over from other donors' samples. Source material: naive CD4+ T cells from PBMCs. This sample's subset: CD45RA+ positively selected. The CDR3 region has the DNA TGCGCCAGCAGCCCGCCGGGACTAGCGTCAGATACGCAGTATTTT. Its protein is CASSPPGLASDTQYF.